Detailed here is one T cell receptor (beta chain). This specimen belongs to a study of blood T cell repertoires in COVID-19. Study-level information: The analysed material was cDNA or gDNA that came from T cells, B-cell-depleted T cells, or PBMCs.

Some clones are missing from TCRdb's copy, which holds only in-frame ones; the method was immunoSEQ multiplex PCR. The sample lists approximately 99,000 clones, 84% occurring once. The source is a man between 65 and 85 years old with active or convalescent COVID-19. The sequenced material came from peripheral blood.

The CDR3 loop reads CATSRQGRQPQHF. The CDR3 nucleotides read TGTGCCACCAGCAGACAGGGTAGGCAGCCCCAGCATTTT. This chain joins TRBV15 and TRBJ1-5; D possibly corresponds to TRBD1 (5 bases). Deletions cut 2 bases from V and 7 bases from J, with 9 bases between. The CDR3 runs 13 residues. Germline CDR1 is LNHNV and CDR2 is YYDKDF (reference sequence).